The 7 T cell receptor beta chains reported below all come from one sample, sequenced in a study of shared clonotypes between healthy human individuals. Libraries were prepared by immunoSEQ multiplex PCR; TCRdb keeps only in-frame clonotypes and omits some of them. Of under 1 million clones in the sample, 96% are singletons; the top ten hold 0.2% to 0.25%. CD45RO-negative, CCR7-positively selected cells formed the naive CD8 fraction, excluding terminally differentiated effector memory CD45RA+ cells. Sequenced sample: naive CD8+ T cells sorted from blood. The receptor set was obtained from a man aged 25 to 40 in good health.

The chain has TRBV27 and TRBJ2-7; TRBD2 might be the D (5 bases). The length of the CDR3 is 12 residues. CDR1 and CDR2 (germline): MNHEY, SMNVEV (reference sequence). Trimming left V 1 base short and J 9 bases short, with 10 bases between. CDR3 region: CASSLYGVAQYF. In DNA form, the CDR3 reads TGTGCCAGCAGTTTATACGGGGTAGCGCAGTACTTC.

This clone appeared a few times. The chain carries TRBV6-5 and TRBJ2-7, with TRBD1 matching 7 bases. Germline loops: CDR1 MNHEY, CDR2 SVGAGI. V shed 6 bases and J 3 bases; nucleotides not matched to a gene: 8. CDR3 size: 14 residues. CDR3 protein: CASRRTGADYEQYF. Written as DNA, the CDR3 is TGTGCCAGCAGAAGGACAGGTGCGGACTACGAGCAGTACTTC.

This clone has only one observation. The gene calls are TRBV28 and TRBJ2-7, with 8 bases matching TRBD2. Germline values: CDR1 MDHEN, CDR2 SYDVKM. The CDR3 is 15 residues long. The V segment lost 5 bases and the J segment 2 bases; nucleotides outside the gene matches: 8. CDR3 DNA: TGTGCCAGCAGTCCGCCACGGGAGGGCCCCTACGAGCAGTACTTC. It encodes CASSPPREGPYEQYF.

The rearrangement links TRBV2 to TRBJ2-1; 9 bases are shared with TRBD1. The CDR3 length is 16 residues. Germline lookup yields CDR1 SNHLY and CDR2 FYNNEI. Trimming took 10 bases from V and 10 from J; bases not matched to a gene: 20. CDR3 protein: CAILQPGQGNLREQFF. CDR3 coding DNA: TGTGCCATCCTCCAGCCGGGACAGGGAAACCTGCGGGAGCAGTTCTTC.

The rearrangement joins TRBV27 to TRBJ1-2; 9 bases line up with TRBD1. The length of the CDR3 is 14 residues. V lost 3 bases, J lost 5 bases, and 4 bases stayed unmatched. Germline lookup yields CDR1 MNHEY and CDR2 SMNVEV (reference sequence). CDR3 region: CASSFLTGGYGYTF. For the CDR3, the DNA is TGTGCCAGCAGTTTCCTGACAGGGGGTTATGGCTACACCTTC.

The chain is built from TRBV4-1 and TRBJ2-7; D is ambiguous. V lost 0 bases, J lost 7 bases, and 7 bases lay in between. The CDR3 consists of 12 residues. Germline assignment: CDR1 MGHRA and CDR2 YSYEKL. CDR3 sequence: CASSQDPPEQYF. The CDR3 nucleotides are TGCGCCAGCAGCCAAGATCCCCCTGAGCAGTACTTC.

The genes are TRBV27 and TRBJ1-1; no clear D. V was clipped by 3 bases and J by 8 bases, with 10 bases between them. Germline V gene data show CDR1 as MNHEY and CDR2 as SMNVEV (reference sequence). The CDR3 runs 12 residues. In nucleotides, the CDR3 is TGTGCCAGCAGTTTCCCTGGCCGAGAAGCTTTCTTT. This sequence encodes CASSFPGREAFF.